These T cell receptor beta chains were read from a single sample in a study of T cell changes during pregnancy in multiple sclerosis. TCRdb keeps only in-frame clones here, not all; method: immunoSEQ multiplex PCR. The sample consists of roughly 40,000 clones, 90% of them appearing once. Sample: CD4+ T cells from peripheral blood mononuclear cells, taken in the third trimester of pregnancy. These receptor sequences come from a female donor with multiple sclerosis, enrolled in a pregnancy study. CDR3s include the opening cysteine and the closing phenylalanine or tryptophan. D genes are given only for firm matches. A clone size is listed for some rows: how often the clone was seen (once, few, many), or a class if it is expanded.

v_gene	d_gene	abundance	j_gene	CDR3nt	CDR3aa
TRBV4-1	TRBD1	-	TRBJ2-7	TGCGCCAGCAGCCAACCCGACAGGGCTGGCTACGAGCAGTACTTC	CASSQPDRAGYEQYF
TRBV2	TRBD2	-	TRBJ2-2	TGTGCCAGCAGGGAGAGGACTAGCGGGAGAACCGGGGAGCTGTTTTTT	CASRERTSGRTGELFF
TRBV25-1	-	-	TRBJ2-2	TGTGCCACCAGGTCCGGGGGGCTGGGGACCGGGGAGCTGTTTTTT	CATRSGGLGTGELFF
TRBV11-2	-	-	TRBJ1-1	TGTGCCAGCAGCCGGACCCCAGGGTTCGGCACTGAAGCTTTCTTT	CASSRTPGFGTEAFF
TRBV6-1	-	-	TRBJ1-2	TGTGCCAGCAGTGAAGGCAGGTCCGTCAGGGGCTACACCTTC	CASSEGRSVRGYTF
TRBV20-1	-	-	TRBJ2-7	TGCAGTCCGCTATATGGCTACGAGCAGTACTTC	CSPLYGYEQYF
TRBV30	TRBD2	-	TRBJ2-5	TGTGCCTGGAGCGAAGGGGGACTAGCGGGAGGGCGAGAGACCCAGTACTTC	CAWSEGGLAGGRETQYF
TRBV11-2	-	-	TRBJ1-1	TGTGCCAGCAGCTTGAAGAGGAACACTGAAGCTTTCTTT	CASSLKRNTEAFF
TRBV27	-	once	TRBJ2-2	TGTGCCAGCAGTCGCGTCCCGCTGAACACCGGGGAGCTGTTTTTT	CASSRVPLNTGELFF
TRBV25-1	-	-	TRBJ1-3	TGTGCCAGCAGTCGCGGGACGGCGATCTCTGGAAACACCATATATTTT	CASSRGTAISGNTIYF
TRBV7-2	TRBD1	-	TRBJ1-5	TGTGCCAGCAGCTCGGGACAGCCTAATCAGCCCCAGCATTTT	CASSSGQPNQPQHF
TRBV10-1	TRBD1	-	TRBJ1-1	TGCGCCAGCAGCACCGGGACAGGGTCGAGGCCTGAAGCTTTCTTT	CASSTGTGSRPEAFF
TRBV30	-	-	TRBJ2-3	TGTGCCTGGAGTCCGTGGCGGAGCACAGATACGCAGTATTTT	CAWSPWRSTDTQYF
TRBV5-1	TRBD1	-	TRBJ2-6	TGCGCCAGCAGCACACGGACAGGTAAAGATTACCTGACTTTC	CASSTRTGKDYLTF
TRBV5-1	TRBD1	-	TRBJ2-4	TGCGCCAGCAGCTTGGGACAGGGTATCGCCAAAAACATTCAGTACTTC	CASSLGQGIAKNIQYF